The next 31 T cell receptor beta chains were all read from a single sample in a study of tumor-infiltrating lymphocytes in primary liver carcinoma. The input was roughly 0.5 ug total RNA; TCR beta cDNA was made from it with a constant-region primer. Three nested multiplex PCR rounds, a slightly modified ARM-PCR method, built the TCR beta libraries. The first two PCR rounds, around 11 cycles each, used TRBV1-TRBV30 forward primers and a C-beta reverse primer. TCRdb reprocessed the multiplex PCR reads via MiXCR and lists one record per CDR3 protein. The sample has 190,000 or so distinct CDR3 sequences, roughly 61% seen once. It was unsorted whole blood that yielded blood RNA, and germline DNA was also extracted. Sequencing input: peripheral blood. These receptors originate from a woman aged 60 to 75 with primary liver carcinoma and hepatitis B virus infection.

The chain recombines TRBV11-2 with TRBJ2-7; 11 bases align to TRBD2. The germline V gene has CDR1 SGHAT and CDR2 FQNNGV. The J segment lost 9 bases and the V segment lost 3 bases, leaving 7 bases of the junction unmatched. The CDR3 is 14 amino acids. The CDR3 DNA reads TGTGCCAGCAGCTTGTCGGGACTAGCGGTAGGGCAGTACTTC. Amino acid sequence: CASSLSGLAVGQYF.

A note on this clonotype: It may be a read error: a sequence one base away is much more abundant. Since no conserved phenylalanine or tryptophan closes the CDR3, a read error is the likely cause. The chain couples TRBV6-5 to TRBJ1-5; 7 bases are shared with TRBD1. The CDR3 has 15 residues. The germline V gene has CDR1 MNHEY and CDR2 SVGAGI. With V trimmed by 3 bases and J by 2 bases, 4 bases remained unmatched. CDR3 amino acids: CASSYRGGGNQPQHL. The CDR3 bases are TGTGCCAGCAGTTATCGAGGGGGCGGCAATCAGCCCCAGCATTTA.

Comment on this clonotype: The junction and the germline gene differ at one end; a read error may be behind it. The rearrangement links TRBV29-1 to TRBJ1-1; D not certain. The germline V gene encodes CDR1 SQVTM and CDR2 ANQGSEA. The CDR3 sequence is 12 residues long. The CDR3 nucleotides are TGCAGCGCTAGGACGGTAAACACAGAAGCTTTCTTT. Residues: CSARTVNTEAFF.

Comments on this clonotype: This sequence may be a read error, since a much larger clone differs from it by one base. This is likely a read error, given that the CDR3 carries no conserved phenylalanine or tryptophan at its end. The rearrangement uses TRBV14 and TRBJ2-5; possible D gene TRBD1, 6 bases. The V gene's germline CDR1 is SGHDN and CDR2 FVKESK. Trimming cost V 4 bases and J 0 bases, with 12 bases left between them. This CDR3 region has 15 residues. CDR3 in DNA: TGTGCCAGCAGCCGGGGGCGGCGGTACCAAGAGACCCAGTACCTC. Protein sequence: CASSRGRRYQETQYL.

The V call is TRBV11-2, the J call TRBJ2-3; 11 bases line up with TRBD2. CDR1 and CDR2 (germline): SGHAT, FQNNGV. The trim removed 5 bases at V and 0 bases at J, leaving 4 bases unmatched. This CDR3 has 16 amino acids. The CDR3 bases are TGTGCCAGCAGCATGACTAGCGGGGACAGCACAGATACGCAGTATTTT. Residues: CASSMTSGDSTDTQYF.

About this clonotype itself: The germline gene is not matched at one end of the junction; a read error may be the cause. This chain links TRBV11-3 with TRBJ1-1; tentatively, D is TRBD1 (6 bases). Germline V gene data show CDR1 as SGHNT and CDR2 as YENEEA. This CDR3 is 13 amino acids long. The chain's CDR3 is CVSSPTGRRKAFF. DNA for the CDR3: TGTGTCAGCAGTCCGACAGGCCGAAGAAAAGCTTTCTTT.

On this clonotype: As the CDR3 is not closed by the conserved phenylalanine or tryptophan, this likely results from a read error. V and J are TRBV6-2 or TRBV6-3 and TRBJ1-6; 10 bases map to TRBD1. The CDR3 runs to 18 residues. With 0 bases clipped from V and 0 bases from J, the junction kept 2 bases outside the gene matches. Germline CDR1 and CDR2: MNHEY and SVGEGT. DNA of the CDR3: TGTGCCAGCAGTTACTCGGGACAGGGGAGCTCCTATAATTCACCCCTCCACTAT. It is translated as CASSYSGQGSSYNSPLHY.

The table lists this clonotype with a few counts. In DNA, the CDR3 is TGTGCCAGCAGCTTGAGCGTTTCGGTAGCACGGGAGACCCAGTACTTC. It codes for CASSLSVSVARETQYF. V gene TRBV5-5 combines with J gene TRBJ2-5; no clear D. Germline V lookup: CDR1 SGHKS, CDR2 YYEKEE (reference sequence). The CDR3 contains 16 residues. The ends were cut back, 1 base at V and 5 bases at J, with 18 bases in the middle.

The table lists this clonotype with many counts. This sequence joins TRBV6-6 and TRBJ1-5; 8 bases match TRBD1. Germline V CDR1 and CDR2: MNHNY, SVGAGI (reference sequence). J lost 3 bases, V lost 0 bases, and 4 bases had no gene match. This CDR3 has 16 residues. The CDR3 nucleotides read TGTGCCAGCAGTTACTCTCCAGGGGGCCTCAATCAGCCCCAGCATTTT. Translated: CASSYSPGGLNQPQHF.

Ten or more counts support this clonotype. The chain couples TRBV11-2 to TRBJ1-4; perhaps TRBD1 as D (5 bases). Germline V gives CDR1 SGHAT, CDR2 FQNNGV. The CDR3 runs 14 residues. V was cut by 4 bases and J by 12 bases, with 18 bases left in between. The CDR3 DNA sequence: TGTGCCAGCAGCTCCGGAAATGGGGTGGGGGAACTGTTTTTT. It specifies CASSSGNGVGELFF.

The CDR3 loop reads CASSSELGANSGANVLTF. In DNA form, the CDR3 reads TGTGCCAGCAGCAGCGAACTGGGGGCGAACTCTGGGGCCAACGTCCTGACTTTC. The J gene is TRBJ2-6, the V gene TRBV5-4; D possibly corresponds to TRBD1 (6 bases). Trimming removed 4 bases at V and 0 bases at J, with 17 bases between. The germline gives CDR1 SGHNT, CDR2 YYREEE (reference sequence). The CDR3 sequence is 18 residues long.

On this clonotype itself: At one end the junction does not follow the germline gene, possibly because of a read error. The rearrangement links TRBV11-2 to TRBJ1-1; no firm D call. CDR3 length equals 13 residues. The germline CDR1 and CDR2 sequences are SGHAT and FQNNGV. In DNA form, the CDR3 reads TGTGCCAGCAGCAGAGGTGGGAACACTGAAGCTCTCTTT. Translation gives CASSRGGNTEALF.

The sample holds many counts of this clonotype. The chain links TRBV6-5 to TRBJ2-5; 16 bases fit TRBD2. Germline CDR1 reads MNHEY; CDR2 reads SVGAGI. The V and J ends lost 5 bases and 1 base, in that order; junction bases with no gene match: 4. This CDR3 has 17 residues. Here the CDR3 DNA reads TGTGCCAGCAGTCCGGGACTAGCGGGAGGGGCCCAAGAGACCCAGTACTTC. As protein: CASSPGLAGGAQETQYF.

This clonotype was recorded only once. Being one base from a much bigger clone, this may be a read error. The CDR3 reads CASSFSLTVNQPQHF. The CDR3 coding sequence is TGTGCCAGCAGTTTTAGTTTGACAGTTAACCAGCCCCAGCATTTT. The V call is TRBV28, the J call TRBJ1-5; D may be TRBD1 (5 bases). This CDR3 spans 15 amino acids. Deletions cut 3 bases from V and 7 bases from J, with 16 bases between. Germline V gives CDR1 MDHEN, CDR2 SYDVKM.

The chain couples TRBV5-6 to TRBJ1-1; D perhaps matches TRBD1 (5 bases). V lost 2 bases and J lost 3, with 14 bases in between. The V gene's germline CDR1 is SGHDT and CDR2 YYEEEE. The CDR3 totals 15 residues. CDR3 sequence reads: CASSFPRDSYTEAFF. The DNA for the CDR3 is TGTGCCAGCAGCTTCCCCCGGGACTCCTACACTGAAGCTTTCTTT.

For this clonotype: Mismatch with germline at one junction end may stem from a read error. CDR3 coding DNA: TGTGCCACCCCGGAAAGACAGGGCCAGCGGAAAACGAACGCCGGGGAGCTGTTTTTT. As protein: CATPERQGQRKTNAGELFF. The rearrangement uses TRBV6-1 and TRBJ2-2; TRBD1 agrees at 7 bases. This CDR3 is built from 19 residues. Germline values: CDR1 MNHNS, CDR2 SASEGT.

At least ten counts were recorded for this clonotype. The chain has TRBV4-1 and TRBJ1-2; no clear D gene. CDR3 length: 12 residues. In germline, CDR1 is MGHRA, CDR2 YSYEKL. With 1 base removed from V and 7 bases from J, the gap between germline ends came to 7 bases. CDR3 sequence reads: CASSQVGVGYTF. The CDR3 nucleotides are TGCGCCAGCAGCCAAGTCGGAGTTGGCTACACCTTC.

Details on this clonotype: The junction and the germline gene differ at one end; a read error may be behind it. The V gene is TRBV16, the J gene TRBJ2-7, with D possibly being TRBD1 (6 bases). Germline CDR1 and CDR2: KGHSY and FQNENV. The CDR3 loop spans 16 amino acids. DNA of the CDR3: TGTGCCAGCAACCAAGTCAGGGGCGGCCTACCTTACGAGCAGTACTTC. Its translation: CASNQVRGGLPYEQYF.

Worth noting for this clonotype: One base away lies a much larger clone, so this may be a sequencing read error. The CDR3: CASSRLPGNTGELFF. DNA for the CDR3: TGTGCCAGCAGTCGACTACCGGGGAACACCGGGGAGCTGTTTTTT. The chain uses TRBV6-6 and TRBJ2-2; tentatively, D is TRBD2 (5 bases). Trimming took off 5 bases at V and 1 base at J, with 11 bases between the two ends. The germline gives CDR1 MNHNY, CDR2 SVGAGI (reference sequence). The CDR3 extends over 15 amino acids.

This clonotype occurred a few times. V gene TRBV28 combines with J gene TRBJ2-7; TRBD2 aligns across 10 bases. The V gene end was trimmed by 5 bases and the J gene end by 6 bases; junction bases not matched to a gene: 13. This CDR3 is 16 amino acids long. From germline, CDR1 is MDHEN and CDR2 SYDVKM. Written as DNA, the CDR3 is TGTGCCAGCAGTCCCCCCACTAGCGGGGCGAGGGGCGAGCAGTACTTC. Translation: CASSPPTSGARGEQYF.

This clonotype was observed a single time. This chain links TRBV25-1 with TRBJ2-3; 8 nucleotides agree with TRBD1. The germline V gene has CDR1 MGHDK and CDR2 SYGVNS. The V and J ends lost 6 bases and 3 bases, in that order; junction bases with no gene match: 5. The CDR3 consists of 14 residues. CDR3 region: CASSTTGGTDTQYF. The CDR3 nucleotides are TGTGCCAGCAGCACTACAGGGGGTACAGATACGCAGTATTTT.

This clonotype was picked up many times. V is TRBV5-1 and J is TRBJ1-1; perhaps TRBD1 as D (5 bases). Germline V CDR1 and CDR2: SGHRS, YFSETQ. Trimming took 4 bases from V and 0 from J, leaving 10 bases between them. The CDR3 loop spans 14 amino acids. The CDR3 loop reads CASSEGIVNTEAFF. The CDR3 DNA reads as TGCGCCAGCAGCGAGGGGATAGTGAACACTGAAGCTTTCTTT.

The chain combines TRBV11-2 with TRBJ2-1; TRBD2 agrees at 9 bases. This CDR3 has 14 amino acids. The germline CDR1 and CDR2 sequences are SGHAT and FQNNGV. V shed 7 bases, J shed 8 bases, and the junction held 9 bases outside the gene matches. Here the CDR3 DNA reads TGTGCCAGCAACCCCGGGACTAGCCTGGATGAGCAGTTCTTC. Its translation is CASNPGTSLDEQFF.

Note on this clonotype: An end of the junction differs from the germline gene, which may be a read error. The chain recombines TRBV11-2 with TRBJ2-1, with D maybe TRBD2 (6 bases). Germline CDR1 SGHAT, CDR2 FQNNGV. The CDR3 runs to 15 residues. The CDR3 sequence is CACSLRGLWDNEQFF. Here the CDR3 DNA reads TGTGCCTGCAGCTTGCGGGGATTATGGGACAATGAGCAGTTCTTC. The variable domain in full, with the rest retrieved from reference TRBV11-2 and TRBJ2-1, is EAGVAQSPRYKIIEKRQSVAFWCNPISGHATLYWYQQILGQGPKLLIQFQNNGVVDDSQLPKDRFSAERLKGVDSTLKIQPAKLEDSAVYLCACSLRGLWDNEQFFGPGTRLTVL.

This clonotype has at least ten counts. The genes are TRBV4-1 and TRBJ2-7, with 8 positions matching TRBD2. This CDR3 has 15 residues. The germline V gene encodes CDR1 MGHRA and CDR2 YSYEKL. Trimming at V came to 4 bases and at J to 7 bases, leaving 12 bases not matched to a gene. CDR3 protein: CASSPFSGATGEQYF. The DNA for the CDR3 is TGCGCCAGCAGCCCATTTAGCGGGGCGACCGGGGAGCAGTACTTC.

The table lists this clonotype with many counts. The chain couples TRBV13 to TRBJ2-7, with D hard to call. Trimming removed 4 bases at V and 0 bases at J, with 16 bases between. The CDR3 runs 16 residues. The germline gives CDR1 PRHDT, CDR2 FYEKMQ (reference sequence). CDR3 residues: CASSSPANPYSYEQYF. The DNA of the CDR3 is TGTGCCAGCAGCTCACCAGCCAATCCGTACTCCTACGAGCAGTACTTC. Full variable domain (outside the CDR3, taken from reference TRBV13 and TRBJ2-7): AAGVIQSPRHLIKEKRETATLKCYPIPRHDTVYWYQQGPGQDPQFLISFYEKMQSDKGSIPDRFSAQQFSDYHSELNMSSLELGDSALYFCASSSPANPYSYEQYFGPGTRLTVT.

With regard to this clonotype: No DNA is shown, since the ends of the CDR3 on it are uncertain; the CDR3 is the one TCRdb lists. V and J are TRBV11-2 and TRBJ1-1. The CDR3 has 13 amino acids, counting both end residues. The germline V gene has CDR1 SGHAT and CDR2 FQNNGV. CDR3: CANSFARGTEALF.

This rearrangement joins TRBV19 to TRBJ2-7; a possible D gene is TRBD2 (5 bases). The germline V gene encodes CDR1 LNHDA and CDR2 SQIVND (reference sequence). The CDR3 is 14 residues long. The V end was cut by 4 bases, the J end by 3 bases, with 13 bases between. CDR3: CASSRAGPFYEQYF. CDR3 sequence (DNA): TGTGCCAGTAGTAGGGCGGGTCCCTTCTACGAGCAGTACTTC.

The gene calls are TRBV7-9 and TRBJ2-7, with TRBD2 matching 10 bases. Looked up from germline, CDR1 is SEHNR and CDR2 is FQNEAQ (reference sequence). This CDR3 has 14 residues. V was clipped by 7 bases and J by 2 bases; unmatched bases: 5. The CDR3 nucleotides read TGTGCCAGCATCCAGCGGGAGGGCCCCTACGAGCAGTACTTC. Translated, it gives CASIQREGPYEQYF.

This clonotype was seen many times. This rearrangement joins TRBV6-6 to TRBJ2-3; 7 nucleotides match TRBD2. This CDR3 has 18 amino acids. Germline trimming cut 0 bases from V and 1 base from J; bases unmatched to any gene: 10. Germline assignment: CDR1 MNHNY and CDR2 SVGAGI (reference sequence). The CDR3 loop is CASSYSRGSSRGTDTQYF. The CDR3 DNA sequence: TGTGCCAGCAGTTACTCGCGCGGGAGCTCCAGAGGCACAGATACGCAGTATTTT.

There are many counts of this clonotype. V and J are TRBV10-3 and TRBJ2-7, with TRBD2 matching 12 bases. Trimming at V came to 0 bases and at J to 4 bases, leaving 4 bases not matched to a gene. CDR3 length: 16 residues. Per the germline V gene, CDR1 is ENHRY and CDR2 is SYGVKD. This CDR3 reads CAISESILAGGYEQYF. In DNA form, the CDR3 reads TGTGCCATCAGTGAGTCGATCCTAGCGGGAGGGTACGAGCAGTACTTC.